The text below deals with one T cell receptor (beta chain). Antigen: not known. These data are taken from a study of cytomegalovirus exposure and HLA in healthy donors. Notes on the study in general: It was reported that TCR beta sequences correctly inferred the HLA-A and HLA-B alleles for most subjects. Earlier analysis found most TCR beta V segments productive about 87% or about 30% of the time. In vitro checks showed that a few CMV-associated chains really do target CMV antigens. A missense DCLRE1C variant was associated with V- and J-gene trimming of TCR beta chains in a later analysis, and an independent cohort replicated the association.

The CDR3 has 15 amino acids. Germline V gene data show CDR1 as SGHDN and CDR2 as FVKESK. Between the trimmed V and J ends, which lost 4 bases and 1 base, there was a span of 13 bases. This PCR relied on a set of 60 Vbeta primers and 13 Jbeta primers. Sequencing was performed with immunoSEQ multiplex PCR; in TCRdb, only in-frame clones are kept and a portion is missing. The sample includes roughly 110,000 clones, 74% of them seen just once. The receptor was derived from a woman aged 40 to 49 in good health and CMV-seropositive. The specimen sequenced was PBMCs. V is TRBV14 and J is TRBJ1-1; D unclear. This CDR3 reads CASSLLNNRNTEAFF. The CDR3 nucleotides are TGTGCCAGCAGCCTCTTGAACAACCGGAACACTGAAGCTTTCTTT.